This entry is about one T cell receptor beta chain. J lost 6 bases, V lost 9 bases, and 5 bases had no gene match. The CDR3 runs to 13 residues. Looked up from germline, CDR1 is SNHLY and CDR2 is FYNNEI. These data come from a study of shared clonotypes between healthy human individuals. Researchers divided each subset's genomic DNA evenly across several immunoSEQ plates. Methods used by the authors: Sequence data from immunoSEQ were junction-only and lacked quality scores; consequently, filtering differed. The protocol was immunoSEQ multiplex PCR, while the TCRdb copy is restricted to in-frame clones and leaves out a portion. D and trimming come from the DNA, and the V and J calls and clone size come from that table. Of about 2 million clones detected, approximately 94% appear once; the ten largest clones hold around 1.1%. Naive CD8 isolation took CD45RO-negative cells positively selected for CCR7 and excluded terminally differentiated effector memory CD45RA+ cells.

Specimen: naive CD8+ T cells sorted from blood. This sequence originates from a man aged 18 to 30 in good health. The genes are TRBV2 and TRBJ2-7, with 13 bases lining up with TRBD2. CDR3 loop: CAREGLAGSEQYF. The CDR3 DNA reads TGTGCCAGGGAGGGACTAGCGGGAAGCGAGCAGTACTTC.